This entry lists 26 T cell receptor beta chains sequenced from one sample in a study of OX40 agonist ivuxolimab in advanced cancers. TCRdb's copy holds only in-frame clones and misses some; the assay was immunoSEQ multiplex PCR. The sample includes some 95,000 clones, under 95% of them seen just once. The sequenced sample was CD4+ or CD8+ T cells sorted from blood, obtained in a trial of the OX40 agonist ivuxolimab. The receptor set was obtained from an adult with an advanced solid tumor such as melanoma, head and neck, liver or kidney cancer.

The chain joins TRBV27 to TRBJ1-6; no definite D call. This CDR3 is built from 14 residues. V lost 2 bases, J lost 7 bases, and 9 bases lay in between. Germline CDR1 MNHEY, CDR2 SMNVEV (reference sequence). CDR3 sequence reads: CASSLARPNSPLHF. CDR3 DNA sequence: TGTGCCAGCAGTTTAGCACGGCCAAATTCACCCCTCCACTTT.

J is TRBJ1-2 and V is TRBV25-1; D possibly corresponds to TRBD1 (6 bases). Trimming left V 2 bases short and J 4 bases short, with 14 bases between. The CDR3 runs to 15 residues. CDR1 and CDR2 (germline): MGHDK, SYGVNS. Here the CDR3 reads CASSEVPDRVYGYTF. CDR3 nucleotides: TGTGCCAGCAGTGAAGTTCCGGACAGAGTCTATGGCTACACCTTC.

This clone turned up a few times. This chain uses TRBV2 with TRBJ2-7; TRBD1 is a possible D gene (6 bases). V shed 7 bases and J shed 6 bases, with 19 bases lying between them. This CDR3 is 14 amino acids long. CDR1 is SNHLY and CDR2 is FYNNEI in the germline V gene. CDR3 coding DNA: TGTGCCAGCACCAGACGTCCAGGGGCGCTCGAGCAGTACTTC. Its protein is CASTRRPGALEQYF.

Remarks on this clone: Sequence at one end of the junction differs from germline and may be a read error. The V call is TRBV6-4, the J call TRBJ1-1, with TRBD1 as a possible D gene (6 bases). Germline CDR1 and CDR2: MRHNA and SNTAGT. CDR3 length equals 15 residues. The CDR3 protein is CASSPSGHPNTKAFF. The CDR3 DNA is TGTGCCAGCAGTCCCTCGGGACATCCGAACACTAAAGCTTTCTTT.

The rearrangement joins TRBV27 to TRBJ1-6; tentative D call: TRBD1 (5 bases). The CDR3 extends over 17 amino acids. V was trimmed by 3 bases and J by 0 bases, leaving 12 bases between them. The germline V gene has CDR1 MNHEY and CDR2 SMNVEV (reference sequence). This chain's CDR3 is CASSFRDGSSYNSPLHF. In nucleotides, the CDR3 is TGTGCCAGCAGTTTTAGGGACGGGAGCTCCTATAATTCACCCCTCCACTTT.

V gene TRBV5-4 combines with J gene TRBJ1-1, with D possibly TRBD1 on 5 matching bases. There are 14 residues in the CDR3. CDR1 SGHNT and CDR2 YYREEE come from the germline V gene (reference sequence). The germline V and J ends were trimmed by 4 bases and 4 bases, with 14 bases remaining between them. CDR3 sequence reads: CASSQIGEGTEAFF. The CDR3 DNA sequence: TGTGCCAGCAGCCAGATAGGGGAAGGCACTGAAGCTTTCTTT. The variable domain in full, completed from reference TRBV5-4 and TRBJ1-1, reads ETGVTQSPTHLIKTRGQQVTLRCSSQSGHNTVSWYQQALGQGPQFIFQYYREEENGRGNFPPRFSGLQFPNYSSELNVNALELDDSALYLCASSQIGEGTEAFFGQGTRLTVV.

The chain couples TRBV11-2 to TRBJ2-1; 11 nucleotides agree with TRBD2. CDR1 and CDR2 from the germline V gene are SGHAT and FQNNGV. Trimming cost V 5 bases and J 4 bases; bases outside gene matches: 10. The CDR3 covers 17 residues. CDR3 region: CASSPVLAGGEYNEQFF. CDR3 DNA sequence: TGTGCCAGCAGCCCAGTCCTAGCGGGAGGAGAGTACAATGAGCAGTTCTTC.

The chain is built from TRBV5-4 and TRBJ2-1; D unresolved. Germline assignment: CDR1 SGHNT and CDR2 YYREEE (reference sequence). Deletions cut 1 base from V and 0 bases from J, with 11 bases between. The CDR3 is 16 amino acids. The CDR3 loop is CASSLNPIGSYNEQFF. The CDR3 DNA reads TGTGCCAGCAGCTTGAATCCGATAGGCTCCTACAATGAGCAGTTCTTC.

J is TRBJ2-1 and V is TRBV6-5, with a possible D match to TRBD1 (5 bases). The V end lost 6 bases, the J end lost 4 bases, and 13 bases lay between the germline ends. CDR3 length: 14 amino acids. Per the germline V gene, CDR1 is MNHEY and CDR2 is SVGAGI. CDR3 sequence (DNA): TGTGCCAGCAGCCCCCGACAGATATACAATGAGCAGTTCTTC. It yields the protein CASSPRQIYNEQFF.

The CDR3 loop reads CASGLRAPNEQFF. The CDR3 DNA reads as TGTGCCAGCGGACTCCGGGCTCCCAATGAGCAGTTCTTC. The rearrangement links TRBV6-5 to TRBJ2-1; possibly TRBD2 for D (5 bases). Germline-derived CDR1 and CDR2 are MNHEY and SVGAGI. V was trimmed by 8 bases and J by 6 bases, leaving 14 bases between them. The CDR3 has 13 residues.

DNA for the CDR3: TGTGCCAGCAGTTCGCCGGGACGTTATCTAGGAAAACTGTTTTTT. It translates to CASSSPGRYLGKLFF. This chain connects TRBV6-5 to TRBJ1-4, with a possible D match to TRBD1 (5 bases). Germline V lookup: CDR1 MNHEY, CDR2 SVGAGI. CDR3 size: 15 residues. V was clipped by 4 bases and J by 10 bases, with 19 bases between them.

V and J are TRBV18 and TRBJ2-3; no clear D. Trimming removed 6 bases at V and 4 bases at J, with 14 bases between. Germline-derived CDR1 and CDR2 are KGHSH and LQKENI. The CDR3 extends over 14 amino acids. The CDR3: CASSEQIVADTQYF. CDR3 in DNA: TGTGCCAGCTCCGAGCAAATCGTCGCAGATACGCAGTATTTT.

The chain joins TRBV19 to TRBJ1-5; weak D call: TRBD1 (5 bases). V was cut by 5 bases and J by 7 bases, with 15 bases left in between. Germline CDR1 and CDR2: LNHDA and SQIVND (reference sequence). There are 14 residues in the CDR3. Here the CDR3 reads CASSSPGSGQPQHF. CDR3 DNA: TGTGCCAGTAGTTCCCCAGGGAGCGGACAGCCCCAGCATTTT. Based on the CDR3 plus reference TRBV19 and TRBJ1-5, the full variable domain is DGGITQSPKYLFRKEGQNVTLSCEQNLNHDAMYWYRQDPGQGLRLIYYSQIVNDFQKGDIAEGYSVSREKKESFPLTVTSAQKNPTAFYLCASSSPGSGQPQHFGDGTRLSIL.

The V call is TRBV18, the J call TRBJ1-4, with 8 bases fitting TRBD1. CDR3 length: 14 amino acids. Per the germline V gene, CDR1 is KGHSH and CDR2 is LQKENI. With 5 bases clipped from V and 8 bases from J, the junction kept 7 bases outside the gene matches. The CDR3 here is CASSIFGTGEKLFF. Written as DNA, the CDR3 is TGTGCCAGCTCAATTTTCGGGACAGGCGAAAAACTGTTTTTT. Looking up the rest from reference TRBV18 and TRBJ1-4 gives the full variable domain: NAGVMQNPRHLVRRRGQEARLRCSPMKGHSHVYWYRQLPEEGLKFMVYLQKENIIDESGMPKERFSAEFPKEGPSILRIQQVVRGDSAAYFCASSIFGTGEKLFFGSGTQLSVL.

The genes are TRBV11-2 and TRBJ2-1; D is perhaps TRBD2 (6 bases). Germline V CDR1 and CDR2: SGHAT, FQNNGV. With 7 bases removed from V and 13 bases from J, the gap between germline ends came to 20 bases. This CDR3 has 13 amino acids. The CDR3 region is CASTPITAGFQFF. CDR3 DNA: TGTGCCAGCACCCCGATAACGGCGGGATTTCAGTTCTTC.

J is TRBJ1-3 and V is TRBV19, with D uncertain. CDR3 length: 15 amino acids. Trimming stripped 4 bases from V and 0 bases from J, with 10 bases between. Germline CDR1 reads LNHDA; CDR2 reads SQIVND (reference sequence). CDR3: CASSTNGISGNTIYF. The CDR3 nucleotides read TGTGCCAGTAGTACGAACGGAATCTCTGGAAACACCATATATTTT.

V and J are TRBV5-8 and TRBJ2-2, with D perhaps TRBD1 or TRBD2 (5 bases each). CDR3 length: 15 amino acids. Trimming took off 0 bases at V and 7 bases at J, with 13 bases between the two ends. Germline-derived CDR1 and CDR2 are SGHTS and YDEGEE. The DNA for the CDR3 is TGTGCCAGCAGCTTGGATTTGGGGGAGATCGGGGAGCTGTTTTTT. Encoded protein: CASSLDLGEIGELFF.

The chain has TRBV19 and TRBJ2-4; D is possibly TRBD2 (6 bases). V dropped 3 bases and J dropped 6 bases, with 9 bases sitting between them. The V gene's germline CDR1 is LNHDA and CDR2 SQIVND (reference sequence). The CDR3 is 13 residues long. CDR3 DNA sequence: TGTGCCAGTAGTATCTTGGAGGGAAACATTCAGTACTTC. Residues: CASSILEGNIQYF.

The chain recombines TRBV7-3 with TRBJ1-4; D is unclear. V lost 5 bases to trimming and J lost 4 bases, with 8 bases between them. The CDR3 has 13 residues. Germline assignment: CDR1 SGHTA and CDR2 FQGTGA. This CDR3 is CASSRGYNEKLFF. The DNA for the CDR3 is TGTGCCAGCAGCCGCGGATATAATGAAAAACTGTTTTTT.

The V and J genes are TRBV27 and TRBJ1-5; D not certain. The ends were cut back, 8 bases at V and 0 bases at J, with 14 bases in the middle. The CDR3 extends over 15 amino acids. The germline gives CDR1 MNHEY, CDR2 SMNVEV (reference sequence). Here the CDR3 DNA reads TGTGCCAGCCGACGGCAGGCCTATAGCAATCAGCCCCAGCATTTT. Encoded protein: CASRRQAYSNQPQHF.

CDR3 DNA: TGTGCCAGTGTTGGGGATTTTTCTGAAGCTTTCTTT. Translated: CASVGDFSEAFF. The chain links TRBV19 to TRBJ1-1; D is ambiguous. Deletions cut 8 bases from V and 6 bases from J, with 13 bases between. The CDR3 consists of 12 residues. Per germline, CDR1 LNHDA and CDR2 SQIVND (reference sequence).

This clone was observed once. The CDR3 is CASSILAGGHTEAFF. The CDR3 region has the DNA TGTGCCAGTAGTATACTTGCGGGGGGCCACACTGAAGCTTTCTTT. The J gene is TRBJ1-1, the V gene TRBV19, with D perhaps matching TRBD1 (6 bases). The CDR3 is made up of 15 amino acids. CDR1 LNHDA and CDR2 SQIVND come from the germline V gene (reference sequence). V shed 2 bases and J shed 3 bases, with 13 bases lying between them.

This chain links TRBV21-1 with TRBJ2-2; no check of the table's D call, TRBD2, against the DNA was made. TRBV21-1 is noted as a pseudogene. This CDR3 contains 16 residues. CDR3 amino acids: CASSKAASGRSGELFF. The DNA of the CDR3 is TGTGCCAGCAGCAAAGCTGCTAGCGGGAGATCCGGGGAGCTGTTTTTT.

This rearrangement joins TRBV6-5 to TRBJ1-5; D is ambiguous. The V end lost 8 bases, the J end lost 7 bases, and 18 bases lay between the germline ends. The CDR3 is made up of 14 amino acids. Germline lookup yields CDR1 MNHEY and CDR2 SVGAGI. For the CDR3, the DNA is TGTGCCAGCCAGCCTATAGGGTTGGAACAGCCCCAGCATTTT. This encodes CASQPIGLEQPQHF.

This rearrangement joins TRBV2 to TRBJ1-5; D gene ambiguous. The CDR3 is 14 residues long. The germline V and J ends were trimmed by 4 bases and 3 bases, with 10 bases remaining between them. Per germline, CDR1 SNHLY and CDR2 FYNNEI. In DNA form, the CDR3 reads TGTGCCAGCAGTGCTAAACGGGACAATCAGCCCCAGCATTTT. Protein sequence: CASSAKRDNQPQHF.

The CDR3 loop is CASSPMASVSYNEQFF. The CDR3 bases are TGTGCCAGCTCACCGATGGCTAGCGTCTCCTACAATGAGCAGTTCTTC. V usage is TRBV18 and J usage is TRBJ2-1; possible D gene TRBD2, 6 bases. Germline lookup yields CDR1 KGHSH and CDR2 LQKENI. The CDR3 spans 16 residues. Trimming removed 3 bases from V and 0 bases from J, with 12 bases in between.